The present entry profiles one T cell receptor (beta chain) with its context. The data derive from a study of brain T cells in children with intractable seizures. Time point noted: blood from clinic visit 5 months post-surgery; TSC patient then seizure free. Clones were read by immunoSEQ multiplex PCR, and TCRdb kept only the in-frame ones, dropping some. The sample yields around 340,000 clones, roughly 92% seen once. V gave up 5 bases and J gave up 4 bases; unmatched junction bases: 3. Germline V lookup: CDR1 SGHNT, CDR2 YENEEA. The CDR3 has 14 amino acids. This clonotype was obtained from a boy younger than two with tuberous sclerosis and intractable seizures. This specimen consisted of peripheral blood, obtained roughly 5 months after surgery. The chain carries TRBV11-3 and TRBJ2-1; 9 bases are a match to TRBD2. This CDR3 reads CASSPSGTYNEQFF. The CDR3 DNA reads as TGTGCCAGCAGCCCTAGCGGGACATACAATGAGCAGTTCTTC.